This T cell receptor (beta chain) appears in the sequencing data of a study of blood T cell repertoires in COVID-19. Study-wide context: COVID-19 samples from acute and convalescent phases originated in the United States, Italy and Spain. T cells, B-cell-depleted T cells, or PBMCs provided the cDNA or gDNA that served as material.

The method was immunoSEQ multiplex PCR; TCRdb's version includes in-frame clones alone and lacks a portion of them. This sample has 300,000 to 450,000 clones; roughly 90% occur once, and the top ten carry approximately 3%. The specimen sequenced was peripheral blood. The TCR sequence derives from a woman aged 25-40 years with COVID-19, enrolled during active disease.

CDR3 sequence (DNA): TGTGCCACCCAGGGAAATCACCGGGACACTGAAGCTTTCTTT. It yields the protein CATQGNHRDTEAFF. J is TRBJ1-1 and V is TRBV24-1; weak D call: TRBD1 (5 bases). The V and J ends lost 9 bases and 3 bases respectively, with 16 bases between them. CDR3 length: 14 residues. CDR1 is KGHDR, CDR2 SFDVKD, per germline.